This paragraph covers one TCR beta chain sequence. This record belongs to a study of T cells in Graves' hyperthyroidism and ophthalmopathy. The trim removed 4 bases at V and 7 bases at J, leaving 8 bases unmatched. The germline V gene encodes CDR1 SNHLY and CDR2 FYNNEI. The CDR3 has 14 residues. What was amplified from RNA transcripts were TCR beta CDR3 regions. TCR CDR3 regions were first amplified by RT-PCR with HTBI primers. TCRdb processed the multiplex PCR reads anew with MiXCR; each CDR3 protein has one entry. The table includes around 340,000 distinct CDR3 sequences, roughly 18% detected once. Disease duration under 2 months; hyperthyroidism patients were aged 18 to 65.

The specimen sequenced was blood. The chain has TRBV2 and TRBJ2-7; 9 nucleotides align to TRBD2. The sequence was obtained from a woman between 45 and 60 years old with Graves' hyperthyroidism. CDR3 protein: CASSGLAGAREQYF. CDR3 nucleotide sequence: TGTGCCAGCAGTGGGTTAGCGGGAGCAAGGGAGCAGTACTTC.